A single sample gave rise to the 30 T cell receptor beta chains below, sequenced in a study of shared clonotypes between healthy human individuals. Libraries were prepared by immunoSEQ multiplex PCR; TCRdb keeps only in-frame clonotypes and omits some of them. The table includes approximately 720,000 clones, roughly 78% detected once. The sequencing input was memory CD4+ T cells sorted from blood. Noted subset: CD45RA-negative fraction. The receptors were sampled from a woman aged 25 to 39 in good health.

This clone was seen more than once but under ten times. The chain has TRBV5-6 and TRBJ2-7; 12 positions match TRBD2. From germline, CDR1 is SGHDT and CDR2 YYEEEE. This CDR3 is built from 15 residues. Losses at the gene ends were 2 bases for V and 4 bases for J; bases not matched to a gene: 4. CDR3 DNA: TGTGCCAGCAGCTTTCTAGCGGGAGGGAAATACGAGCAGTACTTC. It encodes CASSFLAGGKYEQYF.

Notes on this clone: One end of the junction varies from germline; a read error may be responsible. This chain connects TRBV7-9 to TRBJ2-3, with 13 bases fitting TRBD2. In germline, CDR1 is SEHNR, CDR2 FQNEAQ (reference sequence). This CDR3 comprises 17 residues. Written as DNA, the CDR3 is TGTGCCAGCAGTTTAGGACTAGCGGGAGTTGGCACAGATACGCAGTATTTT. It translates to CASSLGLAGVGTDTQYF.

This clone was counted between two and nine times. This chain connects TRBV1 to TRBJ2-7; the DNA was not compared with TRBD2, the D call given in the table. TRBV1 is assigned pseudogene status. CDR3 length equals 16 residues. The DNA for the CDR3 is TGCACCAGCAGCCAAGAGCCGGGCGGGCGCTCCTACGAGCAGTACTTC. Protein product: CTSSQEPGGRSYEQYF.

This clone was seen more than once but under ten times. V is TRBV18 and J is TRBJ1-4, with D perhaps TRBD1 (5 bases). Germline V CDR1 and CDR2: KGHSH, LQKENI. This CDR3 comprises 14 residues. The ends were cut back, 2 bases at V and 8 bases at J, with 12 bases in the middle. CDR3: CASSPGAGNEKLFF. For the CDR3, the DNA is TGTGCCAGCTCACCAGGGGCCGGGAACGAAAAACTGTTTTTT.

There are a few counts of this clone. V gene TRBV5-1 combines with J gene TRBJ1-1; 10 bases are shared with TRBD1. The length of the CDR3 is 14 residues. V shed 5 bases, J shed 5 bases, and the junction held 6 bases outside the gene matches. Germline CDR1 SGHRS, CDR2 YFSETQ. CDR3 bases: TGCGCCAGCAGGACAGGGGGCAGTGTTACTGAAGCTTTCTTT. Protein product: CASRTGGSVTEAFF.

This chain joins TRBV11-2 and TRBJ1-1, with D perhaps matching TRBD1 (6 bases). Trimming stripped 5 bases from V and 2 bases from J, with 21 bases between. Germline V CDR1 and CDR2: SGHAT, FQNNGV. This CDR3 spans 17 amino acids. The CDR3 DNA sequence: TGTGCCAGCAGCCCGTCGAACAGGGTCGGCCTAAACACTGAAGCTTTCTTT. It translates to CASSPSNRVGLNTEAFF.

This chain joins TRBV7-2 and TRBJ1-4; 8 bases match TRBD1. J was trimmed by 10 bases and V by 1 base; bases with no gene match: 2. The germline CDR1 and CDR2 sequences are SGHTA and FQGNSA. This CDR3 is built from 13 residues. The CDR3: CASSLEQGGKLFF. As DNA, the CDR3 is TGTGCCAGCAGCTTAGAACAGGGGGGAAAACTGTTTTTT.

V is TRBV5-1 and J is TRBJ1-1; no reliable D call. This CDR3 has 15 amino acids. Per germline, CDR1 SGHRS and CDR2 YFSETQ. The V and J ends lost 4 bases and 4 bases respectively, with 17 bases between them. The CDR3 nucleotides read TGCGCCAGCAGCCCGGATCGGGGATGGGGCACTGAAGCTTTCTTT. This gives the protein CASSPDRGWGTEAFF.

The chain employs TRBV11-2 and TRBJ2-2, with D perhaps matching TRBD2 (5 bases). Germline loops: CDR1 SGHAT, CDR2 FQNNGV. The CDR3 has 16 residues. Trimming took 5 bases from V and 1 from J, leaving 14 bases between them. DNA of the CDR3: TGTGCCAGCAGCACCCCCGGCGGAGGGAACACCGGGGAGCTGTTTTTT. Translation gives CASSTPGGGNTGELFF. The full variable domain, completed using reference TRBV11-2 and TRBJ2-2, is EAGVAQSPRYKIIEKRQSVAFWCNPISGHATLYWYQQILGQGPKLLIQFQNNGVVDDSQLPKDRFSAERLKGVDSTLKIQPAKLEDSAVYLCASSTPGGGNTGELFFGEGSRLTVL.

This chain uses TRBV7-2 with TRBJ1-2, with D perhaps matching TRBD1 (5 bases). The CDR3 loop spans 15 amino acids. Germline CDR1 reads SGHTA; CDR2 reads FQGNSA. V was pared by 5 bases and J by 5 bases, with 18 bases between. The CDR3 region is CASSLHGGGGYGYTF. The CDR3 DNA reads as TGTGCCAGCAGCCTCCACGGGGGAGGAGGGTATGGCTACACCTTC.

This CDR3 is CASSSPTGDRNQPQHF. As DNA, the CDR3 is TGTGCCAGCAGTTCACCCACAGGGGATCGCAATCAGCCCCAGCATTTT. This chain uses TRBV7-8 with TRBJ1-5; TRBD1 agrees at 7 bases. There are 16 residues in the CDR3. V shed 6 bases and J 2 bases; nucleotides not matched to a gene: 10. The V gene's germline CDR1 is SGHVS and CDR2 FQNEAQ.

This clone was seen only a few times. The J gene is TRBJ1-3, the V gene TRBV6-5, with TRBD1 identical over 7 bases. The CDR3 extends over 15 amino acids. From germline, CDR1 is MNHEY and CDR2 SVGAGI. The V gene end was trimmed by 6 bases and the J gene end by 0 bases; junction bases not matched to a gene: 5. The CDR3 DNA reads as TGTGCCAGCAGCCAGACAGGGAGCTCTGGAAACACCATATATTTT. It translates to CASSQTGSSGNTIYF.

This rearrangement joins TRBV2 to TRBJ2-5, with 10 nucleotides matching TRBD1. TRBJ2-7 matches the DNA end more closely, so the J call is doubtful. Germline assignment: CDR1 SNHLY and CDR2 FYNNEI. This CDR3 is built from 15 residues. CDR3 sequence: CASSSDRGYPYEQYF. The CDR3 coding sequence is TGTGCCAGCAGTTCGGACAGGGGGTATCCCTACGAGCAGTACTTC.

The chain links TRBV7-8 to TRBJ2-3; no clear D. Germline CDR1 and CDR2: SGHVS and FQNEAQ. CDR3 length equals 12 residues. The germline V and J ends were trimmed by 7 bases and 3 bases, with 8 bases remaining between them. CDR3 residues: CASNRVTDTQYF. CDR3 DNA sequence: TGTGCCAGCAACCGCGTTACAGATACGCAGTATTTT.

The gene calls are TRBV6-6 and TRBJ1-1; D is possibly TRBD1 (5 bases). V was pared by 10 bases and J by 1 base, with 16 bases between. The CDR3 contains 14 residues. Germline CDR1 MNHNY, CDR2 SVGAGI (reference sequence). CDR3: CATKDNKPNTEAFF. The DNA of the CDR3 is TGTGCCACCAAGGACAACAAGCCGAACACTGAAGCTTTCTTT.

This clone appeared once. J is TRBJ2-7 and V is TRBV28, with D unclear. CDR3 length equals 14 residues. Deletions cut 4 bases from V and 2 bases from J, with 12 bases between. Per the germline V gene, CDR1 is MDHEN and CDR2 is SYDVKM. The chain's CDR3 is CASSSVRHTYEQYF. CDR3 nucleotides: TGTGCCAGCAGTTCCGTACGCCATACCTACGAGCAGTACTTC.

The V call is TRBV9, the J call TRBJ2-7; the match to TRBD2 covers 8 bases. V dropped 0 bases and J dropped 2; count of bases not matched to a gene: 7. Germline-derived CDR1 and CDR2 are SGDLS and YYNGEE. The CDR3 covers 16 residues. CDR3: CASSVDPLAGTYEQYF. CDR3 bases: TGTGCCAGCAGCGTAGATCCCCTAGCGGGTACCTACGAGCAGTACTTC.

J is TRBJ2-3 and V is TRBV28, with TRBD1 matching over 9 bases. The V gene end was trimmed by 6 bases and the J gene end by 3 bases; junction bases not matched to a gene: 4. CDR3 size: 14 residues. CDR1 and CDR2 (germline): MDHEN, SYDVKM. CDR3 loop: CASRIQGATDTQYF. Written as DNA, the CDR3 is TGTGCCAGCAGGATACAGGGGGCAACAGATACGCAGTATTTT.

The chain employs TRBV5-5 and TRBJ1-5, with D possibly matching TRBD1 (6 bases). This CDR3 is built from 15 residues. Germline V gene data show CDR1 as SGHKS and CDR2 as YYEKEE (reference sequence). With 3 bases removed from V and 3 bases from J, the gap between germline ends came to 13 bases. The CDR3: CASSWGWDNNQPQHF. The CDR3, as DNA: TGTGCCAGCAGCTGGGGTTGGGACAACAATCAGCCCCAGCATTTT.

This clone was found once. The rearrangement uses TRBV30 and TRBJ2-3; D not certain. The V end was cut by 3 bases, the J end by 2 bases, with 9 bases between. This CDR3 has 13 residues. Germline V gene lookup returns CDR1 GTSNPN and CDR2 SVGIG (reference sequence). CDR3 DNA: TGTGCCTGGAGAGGCGGATACACAGATACGCAGTATTTT. This sequence encodes CAWRGGYTDTQYF.

The chain is built from TRBV2 and TRBJ1-1; D ambiguous. CDR3 length: 12 residues. V lost 4 bases to trimming and J lost 6 bases, with 9 bases between them. Germline CDR1 is SNHLY and CDR2 is FYNNEI. In nucleotides, the CDR3 is TGTGCCAGCAGTGTGGACGGCCCTGAAGCTTTCTTT. It codes for CASSVDGPEAFF.

This clone was observed once. The V call is TRBV28, the J call TRBJ1-4; D may be TRBD1 (6 bases). There are 16 residues in the CDR3. Trimming took off 5 bases at V and 5 bases at J, with 18 bases between the two ends. Per the germline V gene, CDR1 is MDHEN and CDR2 is SYDVKM. The CDR3 here is CASSPPRRQGNEKLFF. The CDR3 DNA is TGTGCCAGCAGTCCGCCACGGAGGCAGGGGAATGAAAAACTGTTTTTT.

The gene calls are TRBV5-1 and TRBJ2-7, with 7 nucleotides matching TRBD2. Trimming at V came to 1 base and at J to 3 bases, leaving 16 bases not matched to a gene. The CDR3 has 18 amino acids. Germline V gene data show CDR1 as SGHRS and CDR2 as YFSETQ. CDR3 nucleotide sequence: TGCGCCAGCAGCTTGCCCCCCCAGGAGCGGGGATTCCTCTACGAGCAGTACTTC. Encoded protein: CASSLPPQERGFLYEQYF. The variable domain in full, completed from reference TRBV5-1 and TRBJ2-7, reads KAGVTQTPRYLIKTRGQQVTLSCSPISGHRSVSWYQQTPGQGLQFLFEYFSETQRNKGNFPGRFSGRQFSNSRSEMNVSTLELGDSALYLCASSLPPQERGFLYEQYFGPGTRLTVT.

The chain carries TRBV4-2 and TRBJ2-3; D might be TRBD1 (6 bases). Trimming removed 3 bases at V and 6 bases at J, with 13 bases between. The CDR3 runs to 14 residues. Per germline, CDR1 LGHNA and CDR2 YNFKEQ. The CDR3 DNA reads TGTGCCAGCAGCCACGGACAGCTGTTTGATACGCAGTATTTT. It is translated as CASSHGQLFDTQYF.

In its sample, this clone was seen once. The chain couples TRBV18 to TRBJ2-3; D not certain. The CDR3 length is 13 residues. V was shortened by 1 base and J by 2 bases, with 4 bases between the two germline ends. Germline loops: CDR1 KGHSH, CDR2 LQKENI. This CDR3 reads CASSPHSTDTQYF. Here the CDR3 DNA reads TGTGCCAGCTCACCACATTCCACAGATACGCAGTATTTT.

The count of this clone is one. The chain has TRBV28 and TRBJ1-2; D may be TRBD1 (5 bases). The CDR3 is made up of 13 amino acids. Between the trimmed V and J ends, which lost 10 bases and 6 bases, there was a span of 18 bases. From germline, CDR1 is MDHEN and CDR2 SYDVKM. The CDR3 sequence is CATHGRRDDGYTF. The CDR3 nucleotides read TGTGCCACCCATGGACGAAGGGACGATGGCTACACCTTC.

This chain links TRBV4-1 with TRBJ2-7; 8 positions agree with TRBD2. Looked up from germline, CDR1 is MGHRA and CDR2 is YSYEKL. J gave up 0 bases and V 4 bases, and 8 bases lay outside the gene matches. The CDR3 contains 16 residues. The CDR3 loop reads CASSPRGSGTSYEQYF. As DNA, the CDR3 is TGCGCCAGCAGCCCGCGGGGTAGCGGGACCTCCTACGAGCAGTACTTC.

The gene calls are TRBV7-8 and TRBJ2-7; D might be TRBD1 (5 bases). The CDR3 is 13 residues long. Germline V CDR1 and CDR2: SGHVS, FQNEAQ. V gave up 5 bases and J gave up 4 bases, with 12 bases separating them. CDR3 residues: CASSRLRAYEQYF. As DNA, the CDR3 is TGTGCCAGCAGCCGCCTCAGGGCGTACGAGCAGTACTTC. Full variable domain (outside the CDR3, taken from reference TRBV7-8 and TRBJ2-7): GAGVSQSPRYKVAKRGQDVALRCDPISGHVSLFWYQQALGQGPEFLTYFQNEAQLDKSGLPSDRFFAERPEGSVSTLKIQRTQQEDSAVYLCASSRLRAYEQYFGPGTRLTVT.

The rearrangement uses TRBV14 and TRBJ2-7, with 12 bases fitting TRBD2. The CDR3 loop spans 17 amino acids. CDR1 and CDR2 from the germline V gene are SGHDN and FVKESK. Trimming cost V 3 bases and J 4 bases; bases outside gene matches: 10. CDR3 protein: CASSQETSGSNLYEQYF. In DNA form, the CDR3 reads TGTGCCAGCAGCCAGGAGACTAGCGGGAGCAATTTATACGAGCAGTACTTC.

The chain joins TRBV6-6 to TRBJ2-2; the D call may be TRBD1 or TRBD2 (6 bases each). V was cut by 8 bases and J by 0 bases, with 10 bases left in between. The CDR3 contains 14 residues. Germline lookup yields CDR1 MNHNY and CDR2 SVGAGI (reference sequence). This CDR3 reads CASRRGANTGELFF. CDR3 nucleotides: TGTGCCAGCCGAAGGGGGGCGAACACCGGGGAGCTGTTTTTT.